The 29 T cell receptor beta chains below all came from one sample that was sequenced in a study of early T cells in non-severe SARS-CoV-2 infection. TCRdb re-analysed the 5' RACE reads in MiXCR, keeping a single row per CDR3 protein. The sample lists approximately 66,000 distinct CDR3 sequences, about 13% occurring once. The material sequenced was whole blood. These receptors were collected from an adult who was a healthcare worker with PCR-confirmed SARS-CoV-2 infection or an uninfected control (not recorded which).

This clonotype was counted many times. J is TRBJ1-6 and V is TRBV7-8; a possible D gene is TRBD1 (5 bases). The CDR3 sequence is 14 residues long. V shed 6 bases and J shed 10 bases, with 16 bases lying between them. CDR1 and CDR2 (germline): SGHVS, FQNEAQ. The CDR3 reads CASRVGGTGSPLHF. DNA of the CDR3: TGTGCCAGCAGAGTAGGAGGGACGGGCTCACCCCTCCACTTT.

This clonotype was found a few times. V and J are TRBV3-1 and TRBJ1-1; D gene unclear. The germline V gene encodes CDR1 LGHDT and CDR2 YNNKEL (reference sequence). The CDR3 extends over 14 amino acids. Trimming took 1 base from V and 5 from J, leaving 11 bases between them. The CDR3 here is CASSQGGLGTEAFF. CDR3 nucleotide sequence: TGTGCCAGCAGCCAAGGAGGTTTAGGGACTGAAGCTTTCTTT.

CDR3 nucleotide sequence: TGTGCCATCAGTGCCAATGGGAACACTGAAGCTTTCTTT. Residues: CAISANGNTEAFF. V gene TRBV10-3 combines with J gene TRBJ1-1, with unresolved D. Trimming took off 4 bases at V and 1 base at J, with 7 bases between the two ends. This CDR3 has 13 amino acids. Germline CDR1 reads ENHRY; CDR2 reads SYGVKD.

This clonotype was picked up a small number of times. The V call is TRBV7-8, the J call TRBJ2-3, with TRBD2 identical over 8 bases. Unmatched junction bases numbered 0, after V lost 1 base and J lost 0 bases. The germline V gene has CDR1 SGHVS and CDR2 FQNEAQ. CDR3 length equals 15 residues. This CDR3 reads CASSLVAGSTDTQYF. The CDR3 region has the DNA TGTGCCAGCAGCTTAGTAGCGGGGAGCACAGATACGCAGTATTTT.

The table lists this clonotype with many counts. J is TRBJ2-2 and V is TRBV11-2, with unresolved D. This CDR3 comprises 14 residues. Trimming took off 5 bases at V and 7 bases at J, with 14 bases between the two ends. Germline V gene lookup returns CDR1 SGHAT and CDR2 FQNNGV. CDR3 nucleotide sequence: TGTGCCAGCAGCCCCGGCCTTAGGAGCGGGGAGCTGTTTTTT. Its protein is CASSPGLRSGELFF.

In this sample, this clonotype turned up many times. The chain links TRBV6-1 to TRBJ2-1, with D tentatively TRBD1 (5 bases). V was cut by 3 bases and J by 2 bases, with 14 bases left in between. Germline CDR1 and CDR2: MNHNS and SASEGT. This CDR3 contains 16 residues. CDR3 bases: TGTGCCAGCAGTGATGAAGGGGTTTTTACCTACAATGAGCAGTTCTTC. Encoded protein: CASSDEGVFTYNEQFF.

This clonotype was seen at least ten times. The rearrangement uses TRBV11-2 and TRBJ2-5; D may match TRBD1 or TRBD2 (5 bases each). The ends were cut back, 0 bases at V and 13 bases at J, with 15 bases in the middle. The CDR3 is 13 amino acids. Germline loops: CDR1 SGHAT, CDR2 FQNNGV. This CDR3 reads CASSLDRVGGSYF. DNA of the CDR3: TGTGCCAGCAGCTTAGACAGGGTAGGAGGCTCGTACTTC.

The sample holds a few counts of this clonotype. This chain joins TRBV19 and TRBJ2-7; D unresolved. CDR3 size: 15 residues. Germline CDR1 reads LNHDA; CDR2 reads SQIVND (reference sequence). The germline V and J ends were trimmed by 5 bases and 4 bases, with 18 bases remaining between them. The CDR3 sequence: CASSPYTYSGYEQYF. The CDR3, as DNA: TGTGCCAGTAGTCCCTACACCTACTCTGGGTACGAGCAGTACTTC.

The sample holds many counts of this clonotype. V usage is TRBV4-1 and J usage is TRBJ2-7, with D maybe TRBD1 (6 bases). Germline-derived CDR1 and CDR2 are MGHRA and YSYEKL. The CDR3 is made up of 16 amino acids. The V end was cut by 0 bases, the J end by 2 bases, with 14 bases between. The CDR3 loop is CASSQDSGTSTYEQYF. CDR3 in DNA: TGCGCCAGCAGCCAAGATTCCGGGACATCCACCTACGAGCAGTACTTC.

Ten or more counts support this clonotype. V is TRBV29-1 and J is TRBJ2-3, with D tentatively TRBD2 (5 bases). This CDR3 region has 11 residues. Germline CDR1 reads SQVTM; CDR2 reads ANQGSEA. The V gene lost 7 bases and the J gene lost 8 bases, with 13 bases spanning the gap. The CDR3 sequence is CSAFEGSTQYF. CDR3 sequence (DNA): TGCAGCGCCTTTGAGGGTTCTACGCAGTATTTT.

The table lists this clonotype with many counts. The CDR3 DNA sequence: TGTGCCAGCAGCCATCTCCCGGGGCGGGCCGCCTACGAGCAGTACTTC. This encodes CASSHLPGRAAYEQYF. The chain joins TRBV14 to TRBJ2-7; D is perhaps TRBD1 or TRBD2 (5 bases each). Germline V gene data show CDR1 as SGHDN and CDR2 as FVKESK. The V end was cut by 3 bases, the J end by 2 bases, with 17 bases between. The CDR3 length is 16 residues.

The chain employs TRBV5-1 and TRBJ1-1; D is perhaps TRBD1 (5 bases). Germline V CDR1 and CDR2: SGHRS, YFSETQ. The V end was cut by 3 bases, the J end by 6 bases, with 9 bases between. The CDR3 is 12 residues long. CDR3: CASSWGGSEAFF. CDR3 DNA sequence: TGCGCCAGCAGCTGGGGGGGATCTGAAGCTTTCTTT.

With respect to this clonotype: Being one base from a much bigger clone, this may be a read error. This sequence joins TRBV29-1 and TRBJ2-7; D not certain. Germline CDR1 reads SQVTM; CDR2 reads ANQGSEA. The CDR3 is 12 residues long. The CDR3 reads CSIEDQRDEQYF. DNA for the CDR3: TGCAGCATTGAAGATCAAAGGGACGAGCAGTACTTC.

This clonotype has just a few counts. The chain combines TRBV20-1 with TRBJ2-1; the D is unclear. V dropped 0 bases and J dropped 4 bases, with 13 bases sitting between them. Germline loops: CDR1 DFQATT, CDR2 SNEGSKA (reference sequence). There are 15 residues in the CDR3. The CDR3 DNA reads TGCAGTGCTAGAGATCCGGCAGTAGCTTACAATGAGCAGTTCTTC. The encoded protein is CSARDPAVAYNEQFF.

This clonotype was detected many times. The chain employs TRBV6-5 and TRBJ1-6; TRBD1 matches 11 bases. Germline trimming cut 6 bases from V and 1 base from J; bases unmatched to any gene: 5. Germline lookup yields CDR1 MNHEY and CDR2 SVGAGI. The CDR3 runs 17 residues. CDR3 DNA sequence: TGTGCCAGCAGCCCGGACAGGGGGCTTTCCTATAATTCACCCCTCCACTTT. Protein sequence: CASSPDRGLSYNSPLHF.

The genes are TRBV10-3 and TRBJ2-7; 7 positions match TRBD1. V lost 6 bases and J lost 3; bases outside the gene matches: 2. This CDR3 is built from 12 residues. Germline V lookup: CDR1 ENHRY, CDR2 SYGVKD. Here the CDR3 reads CAIRGQDYEQYF. The CDR3, as DNA: TGTGCCATCAGAGGACAGGACTACGAGCAGTACTTC.

This clonotype was seen many times. The chain combines TRBV5-4 with TRBJ1-2; unclear D gene. CDR3 length: 13 residues. The germline V and J ends were trimmed by 0 bases and 6 bases, with 9 bases remaining between them. Germline CDR1 reads SGHNT; CDR2 reads YYREEE (reference sequence). CDR3: CASSLEREDGYTF. In DNA form, the CDR3 reads TGTGCCAGCAGCTTGGAGAGGGAGGATGGCTACACCTTC.

This clonotype appeared many times. The chain couples TRBV7-3 to TRBJ1-2; tentatively, D is TRBD1 (5 bases). Between the trimmed V and J ends, which lost 0 bases and 7 bases, there was a span of 9 bases. The CDR3 length is 13 residues. CDR1 is SGHTA and CDR2 is FQGTGA in the germline V gene. CDR3 DNA: TGTGCCAGCAGCTTAACCGCAGGGACTGGCTACACCTTC. It specifies CASSLTAGTGYTF.

The table lists this clonotype with a count of one. This chain uses TRBV9 with TRBJ2-5; 9 bases match TRBD1. V lost 3 bases to trimming and J lost 0 bases; unmatched junction nucleotides: 3. The CDR3 extends over 15 amino acids. Germline V lookup: CDR1 SGDLS, CDR2 YYNGEE. The CDR3 reads CASSAGQGHQETQYF. CDR3 coding DNA: TGTGCCAGCAGCGCAGGACAGGGGCACCAAGAGACCCAGTACTTC.

This clonotype has at least ten counts. This chain links TRBV6-5 with TRBJ1-1; no clear D. V was shortened by 0 bases and J by 10 bases, with 12 bases between the two germline ends. CDR1 is MNHEY and CDR2 is SVGAGI in the germline V gene. The CDR3 contains 13 residues. DNA of the CDR3: TGTGCCAGCAGTTACTCGAGTCAAGGGAGAGCTTTCTTT. It specifies CASSYSSQGRAFF.

This clonotype occurred a few times. The gene calls are TRBV2 and TRBJ2-7; D may match TRBD1 or TRBD2 (5 bases each). V dropped 8 bases and J dropped 1 base, with 15 bases sitting between them. CDR1 is SNHLY and CDR2 is FYNNEI in the germline V gene. The CDR3 contains 14 residues. The CDR3 DNA reads as TGTGCCAGCGGACGGGACGGCCCGTCCTACGAGCAGTACTTC. It translates to CASGRDGPSYEQYF.

This clonotype was recorded many times. The CDR3: CASRVAGVITDTQYF. The CDR3 DNA follows: TGTGCCAGCAGAGTAGCGGGAGTGATCACAGATACGCAGTATTTT. The J gene is TRBJ2-3, the V gene TRBV5-5, with 9 bases aligning to TRBD2. Losses at the gene ends were 5 bases for V and 2 bases for J; bases not matched to a gene: 6. Germline V CDR1 and CDR2: SGHKS, YYEKEE (reference sequence). There are 15 residues in the CDR3.

The chain combines TRBV29-1 with TRBJ2-3, with 8 positions matching TRBD2. Germline V gives CDR1 SQVTM, CDR2 ANQGSEA. V dropped 5 bases and J dropped 5; count of bases not matched to a gene: 12. CDR3 length: 15 residues. Here the CDR3 reads CSVTGPAGDLDTQYF. CDR3 coding DNA: TGCAGCGTTACGGGGCCAGCGGGAGATTTAGATACGCAGTATTTT.

The chain has TRBV7-8 and TRBJ2-7; 14 positions match TRBD2. J gave up 6 bases and V 5 bases, and 3 bases lay outside the gene matches. CDR3 length: 14 amino acids. The germline gives CDR1 SGHVS, CDR2 FQNEAQ. The CDR3 sequence: CASSLGTSGSEQYF. In DNA, the CDR3 is TGTGCCAGCAGCCTAGGGACTAGCGGGAGCGAGCAGTACTTC. Complete variable domain (other parts from reference TRBV7-8 and TRBJ2-7): GAGVSQSPRYKVAKRGQDVALRCDPISGHVSLFWYQQALGQGPEFLTYFQNEAQLDKSGLPSDRFFAERPEGSVSTLKIQRTQQEDSAVYLCASSLGTSGSEQYFGPGTRLTVT.

This clonotype was detected only a few times. In DNA form, the CDR3 reads TGTGCCAGCAGTCTGACCGGGTTTGAGCAGTTCTTC. Translated: CASSLTGFEQFF. The chain employs TRBV7-2 and TRBJ2-1; D unresolved. The V end lost 6 bases, the J end lost 9 bases, and 12 bases lay between the germline ends. Looked up from germline, CDR1 is SGHTA and CDR2 is FQGNSA. The CDR3 is made up of 12 amino acids.

This clonotype was observed many times. The chain recombines TRBV7-8 with TRBJ2-7; D possibly uses TRBD1 or TRBD2 (5 bases each). The length of the CDR3 is 13 residues. Germline CDR1 reads SGHVS; CDR2 reads FQNEAQ. V was clipped by 3 bases and J by 3 bases, with 9 bases between them. CDR3 bases: TGTGCCAGCAGCTTTGGGGACGGCTACGAGCAGTACTTC. This codes for CASSFGDGYEQYF.

This clonotype was recorded many times. This chain joins TRBV4-1 and TRBJ2-7; TRBD1 aligns across 9 bases. The length of the CDR3 is 16 residues. Germline V gene sequence: CDR1 MGHRA, CDR2 YSYEKL. With V trimmed by 5 bases and J by 3 bases, 11 bases remained unmatched. This chain's CDR3 is CASSSQPTGGIYEQYF. CDR3 sequence (DNA): TGCGCCAGCAGCTCCCAACCCACAGGGGGCATCTACGAGCAGTACTTC.

The genes are TRBV11-2 and TRBJ1-6, with D unresolved. This CDR3 comprises 14 residues. Germline V gene data show CDR1 as SGHAT and CDR2 as FQNNGV. Trimming cost V 2 bases and J 9 bases, with 11 bases left between them. CDR3 sequence reads: CASSLHPTGSPLHF. CDR3 nucleotides: TGTGCCAGCAGCTTACATCCCACGGGTTCACCCCTCCACTTT.

In its sample, this clonotype was seen a few times. This chain uses TRBV2 with TRBJ2-7; D call uncertain. V was shortened by 2 bases and J by 9 bases, with 20 bases between the two germline ends. The germline gives CDR1 SNHLY, CDR2 FYNNEI. This CDR3 region has 15 residues. In DNA form, the CDR3 reads TGTGCCAGCAGTGAAACGGCCTATCCATTACAAGGGCAGTACTTC. It encodes CASSETAYPLQGQYF.